A selection of T cell receptor beta chains follows, all from one sample in a study of OX40 agonist ivuxolimab in advanced cancers. Libraries were prepared by immunoSEQ multiplex PCR; TCRdb keeps only in-frame clonotypes and omits some of them. This sample has approximately 89,000 clones, with about nine tenths found just once. Sequencing used CD4+ or CD8+ T cells sorted from blood, obtained in a trial of the OX40 agonist ivuxolimab. Receptor source: an adult with an advanced solid tumor such as melanoma, head and neck, liver or kidney cancer. Each CDR3 is given with its conserved first and last residue. A D gene is named only where the DNA matches it firmly. Size is stated for part of the rows, as once, few or many counts, or as a class when the clone is expanded.

13 TRBJ1-6 TRBD1 TRBV30 NA TGTGCCGGGTCCACAGGGGGCAATTCACCCCTCCACTTT CAGSTGGNSPLHF
13 TRBJ2-5 NA TRBV29-1 NA TGCAGCGTCGGGGCCTCGAGCCAAGAGACCCAGTACTTC CSVGASSQETQYF
15 TRBJ2-2 TRBD1 TRBV11-3 few TGTGCCAGCAGCCCGGGACAGGGACACACCGGGGAGCTGTTTTTT CASSPGQGHTGELFF
13 TRBJ2-7 TRBD1 TRBV6-5 NA TGTGCCAGCAGTTACTCTGGACAGGCGACTCCGTACTTC CASSYSGQATPYF
14 TRBJ2-2 NA TRBV18 NA TGTGCCAGCTCGCGTGACGGATTCACCGGGGAGCTGTTTTTT CASSRDGFTGELFF
15 TRBJ2-2 NA TRBV2 few TGTGCCAGCAGTGAGGAGGGGATTAACACCGGGGAGCTGTTTTTT CASSEEGINTGELFF
17 TRBJ1-5 TRBD1 TRBV19 NA TGTGCCAGTGGGCCGGGACAGGGGGCGAGTAGCAATCAGCCCCAGCATTTT CASGPGQGASSNQPQHF
16 TRBJ2-7 TRBD2 TRBV5-1 NA TGCGCCAGCAGCCCCGGGGCGGGGGTTACCTCCTACGAGCAGTACTTC CASSPGAGVTSYEQYF
16 TRBJ1-5 NA TRBV7-9 NA TGTGCCAGCAGCTTAGGGGGACATAATAGCAATCAGCCCCAGCATTTT CASSLGGHNSNQPQHF
16 TRBJ1-2 NA TRBV28 NA TGTGCCAGCAGCGTAACAGGGTTCGCGAAAAACTATGGCTACACCTTC CASSVTGFAKNYGYTF
11 TRBJ1-2 NA TRBV7-2 NA TGTGCCAGCAGCCGAGATTGGGGCTACACCTTC CASSRDWGYTF
19 TRBJ2-2 TRBD2 TRBV2 NA TGTGCCAGCTCCCGGACTAGCGGGGGCCGAGGGTCGAACACCGGGGAGCTGTTTTTT CASSRTSGGRGSNTGELFF
15 TRBJ2-7 NA TRBV7-3 NA TGTGCCAGCAGCCCCGGTACAGGGCCACTTCGGGAGCAGTACTTC CASSPGTGPLREQYF
13 TRBJ1-2 NA TRBV4-1 NA TGCGCCAGCAGCCAATATACTAACTATGGCTACACCTTC CASSQYTNYGYTF
14 TRBJ1-3 NA TRBV30 NA TGTGCCTGGAGGAGGCGGGTTTTCGGAAACACCATATATTTT CAWRRRVFGNTIYF
14 TRBJ1-2 NA TRBV7-9 NA TGTGCCAGCAGCTTAGCCCTGAATAACTATGGCTACACCTTC CASSLALNNYGYTF
14 TRBJ1-5 TRBD1 TRBV4-1 NA TGCGCCAGCAGCCCCGGGGACAGGGCTTGGCCCCAGCATTTT CASSPGDRAWPQHF
16 TRBJ1-4 TRBD1 TRBV6-4 NA TGTGCCAGCAGTGACTCGATTGGCCAGGGGGCAGGAAAACTGTTTTTT CASSDSIGQGAGKLFF
13 TRBJ1-5 NA TRBV10-3 NA TGTGCCATCAGTGAGGAGGGCCGGCGGCCCCAGCATTTT CAISEEGRRPQHF
12 TRBJ1-1 NA TRBV25-1 NA TGTGCCAGCAGTGAAGGGAGGGGTGAAGCTTTCTTT CASSEGRGEAFF
12 TRBJ1-1 NA TRBV21-1 NA TGTGCCTGCCCAGGGGGCCGCACTGAAGCTTTCTTT CACPGGRTEAFF
14 TRBJ2-1 TRBD1 TRBV15 NA TGTGCCACCAGCAGCTACAGGGACAGCGATGAGCAGTTCTTC CATSSYRDSDEQFF
13 TRBJ1-2 NA TRBV7-3 NA TGTGCCAGCAGCCCAGACAGGACGTATGGCTACACCTTC CASSPDRTYGYTF
15 TRBJ2-3 NA TRBV2 NA TGTGCCAGCAGACTAGGACAGTTCAGCACAGATACGCAGTATTTT CASRLGQFSTDTQYF
14 TRBJ2-2 NA TRBV5-1 once TGCGCCAGCAGCTTGGAGGGGGGAAGGAGGGAGCTGTTTTTT CASSLEGGRRELFF
14 TRBJ2-1 TRBD2 TRBV2 NA TGTGCCAGCCTGGGGCTAGCGGGGTCCAATGAGCAGTTCTTC CASLGLAGSNEQFF
13 TRBJ1-1 NA TRBV6-6 NA TGTGCCAGCAGTTACCCTGTGAACACTGAAGCTTTCTTT CASSYPVNTEAFF